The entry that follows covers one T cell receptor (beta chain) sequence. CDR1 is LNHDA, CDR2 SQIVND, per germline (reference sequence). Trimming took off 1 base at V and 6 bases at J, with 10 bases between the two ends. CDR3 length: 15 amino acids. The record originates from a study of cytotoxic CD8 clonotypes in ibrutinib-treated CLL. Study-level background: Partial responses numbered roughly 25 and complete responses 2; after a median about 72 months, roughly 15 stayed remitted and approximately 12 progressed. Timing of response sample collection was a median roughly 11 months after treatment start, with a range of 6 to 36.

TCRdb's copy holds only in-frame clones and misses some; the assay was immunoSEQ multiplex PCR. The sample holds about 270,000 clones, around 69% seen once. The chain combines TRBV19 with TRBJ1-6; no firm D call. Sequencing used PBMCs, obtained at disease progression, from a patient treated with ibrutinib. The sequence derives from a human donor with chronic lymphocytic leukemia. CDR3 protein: CASSIGGTGNSPLHF. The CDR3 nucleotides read TGTGCCAGTAGTATAGGAGGCACCGGTAATTCACCCCTCCACTTT.